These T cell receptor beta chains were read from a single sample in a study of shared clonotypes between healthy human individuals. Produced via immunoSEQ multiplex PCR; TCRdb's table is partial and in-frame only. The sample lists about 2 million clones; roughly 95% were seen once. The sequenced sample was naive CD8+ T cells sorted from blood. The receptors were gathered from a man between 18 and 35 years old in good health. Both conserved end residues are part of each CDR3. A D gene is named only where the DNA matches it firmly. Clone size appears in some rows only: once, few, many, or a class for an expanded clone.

CDR3: CASSSRTTGAYEQFF
DNA: TGTGCCAGCAGTTCCCGGACTACCGGAGCCTATGAGCAGTTCTTC
V: TRBV27
J: TRBJ2-1
D: NA
size: NA

CDR3: CASSLGPEDEQFF
DNA: TGTGCCAGCAGCTTGGGACCGGAGGATGAGCAGTTCTTC
V: TRBV5-4
J: TRBJ2-1
D: NA
size: NA

CDR3: CASSLDTGVLYEQYF
DNA: TGCGCCAGCAGCTTGGATACAGGGGTCCTCTACGAGCAGTACTTC
V: TRBV5-1
J: TRBJ2-7
D: TRBD1
size: NA

CDR3: CASSLFQGTQETQYF
DNA: TGTGCCAGCAGTCTCTTTCAGGGGACTCAAGAGACCCAGTACTTC
V: TRBV6-5
J: TRBJ2-5
D: NA
size: NA

CDR3: CASSQDYLAGGLGTDTQYF
DNA: TGCGCCAGCAGCCAAGATTATCTAGCGGGAGGGCTGGGCACAGATACGCAGTATTTT
V: TRBV4-3
J: TRBJ2-3
D: TRBD2
size: NA

CDR3: CASSDPGQVLNTEAFF
DNA: TGCGCCAGCAGTGACCCTGGACAGGTCTTGAACACTGAAGCTTTCTTT
V: TRBV10-2
J: TRBJ1-1
D: TRBD1
size: NA

CDR3: CASSQVSRVSVYNEQFF
DNA: TGCGCCAGCAGCCAAGTTAGCCGGGTTAGTGTCTACAATGAGCAGTTCTTC
V: TRBV4-1
J: TRBJ2-1
D: NA
size: NA

CDR3: CASSLGIQGGYTF
DNA: TGTGCCAGCAGCTTAGGGATTCAGGGCGGCTACACCTTC
V: TRBV11-2
J: TRBJ1-2
D: NA
size: NA

CDR3: CVTGEDYEQYF
DNA: TGTGTGACAGGGGAGGACTACGAGCAGTACTTC
V: TRBV10-3
J: TRBJ2-7
D: TRBD1
size: NA

CDR3: CASSLDEGPQYF
DNA: TGTGCCAGCAGCTTAGATGAGGGGCCGCAGTATTTT
V: TRBV7-9
J: TRBJ2-3
D: NA
size: NA

CDR3: CASSSGGHFTDTQYF
DNA: TGCGCCAGCAGCTCCGGAGGTCATTTCACAGATACGCAGTATTTT
V: TRBV5-1
J: TRBJ2-3
D: NA
size: NA

CDR3: CAISESTILGGYEQYF
DNA: TGTGCCATCAGTGAGTCGACCATCTTAGGGGGCTACGAGCAGTACTTC
V: TRBV10-3
J: TRBJ2-7
D: NA
size: once

CDR3: CASSAWTGAGNQPQHF
DNA: TGTGCCAGCAGTGCCTGGACAGGGGCGGGCAATCAGCCCCAGCATTTT
V: TRBV6-1
J: TRBJ1-5
D: TRBD1
size: once

CDR3: CASSLEPSGGWETQYF
DNA: TGTGCCAGCAGCTTGGAGCCTAGCGGTGGATGGGAGACCCAGTACTTC
V: TRBV5-6
J: TRBJ2-5
D: TRBD2
size: NA

CDR3: CASSSHFPGVDSGANVLTF
DNA: TGTGCCAGCAGCTCCCATTTCCCAGGGGTTGACTCTGGGGCCAACGTCCTGACTTTC
V: TRBV7-8
J: TRBJ2-6
D: NA
size: NA

CDR3: CASSVGQGGSFDGYTF
DNA: TGTGCCAGCAGCGTAGGACAAGGAGGTTCGTTTGATGGCTACACCTTC
V: TRBV9
J: TRBJ1-2
D: NA
size: once

CDR3: CATTFNSPLHF
DNA: TGTGCCACCACATTCAATTCACCCCTCCACTTT
V: TRBV19
J: TRBJ1-6
D: NA
size: NA

CDR3: CASFPSYEQYF
DNA: TGTGCCAGCTTCCCCTCCTACGAGCAGTACTTC
V: TRBV6-1
J: TRBJ2-7
D: NA
size: NA

CDR3: CASSWGRTDTQYF
DNA: TGTGCCAGCAGCTGGGGGAGGACAGATACGCAGTATTTT
V: TRBV11-2
J: TRBJ2-3
D: NA
size: NA

CDR3: CASSPGQGALSYNEQFF
DNA: TGTGCCAGCTCACCGGGACAGGGGGCCCTCTCCTACAATGAGCAGTTCTTC
V: TRBV18
J: TRBJ2-1
D: TRBD1
size: NA

CDR3: CASSPQDTQYF
DNA: TGTGCCAGCAGTCCCCAAGATACGCAGTATTTT
V: TRBV9
J: TRBJ2-3
D: NA
size: NA

CDR3: CASSLETGNSNQPQHF
DNA: TGTGCCAGCAGCTTAGAAACAGGGAATAGCAATCAGCCCCAGCATTTT
V: TRBV11-2
J: TRBJ1-5
D: NA
size: NA

CDR3: CASSFEGEDTQYF
DNA: TGTGCCAGCAGCTTCGAGGGAGAGGATACGCAGTATTTT
V: TRBV11-3
J: TRBJ2-3
D: NA
size: NA

CDR3: CASSSIYEQYF
DNA: TGTGCCAGCAGTTCAATCTACGAGCAGTACTTC
V: TRBV6-5
J: TRBJ2-7
D: NA
size: once

CDR3: CASSQVDGSRDEQYF
DNA: TGCGCCAGCAGCCAAGTTGACGGGAGTAGAGACGAGCAGTACTTC
V: TRBV4-3
J: TRBJ2-7
D: NA
size: NA

CDR3: CASSLVQGGYEQYF
DNA: TGTGCCAGCAGTTTGGTACAGGGAGGCTACGAGCAGTACTTC
V: TRBV27
J: TRBJ2-7
D: NA
size: NA